The 23 T cell receptor beta chains reported below all come from one sample, sequenced in a study of blood T cell repertoires in COVID-19. Generated by immunoSEQ multiplex PCR, the TCRdb table keeps only in-frame clones and is missing some. The table lists about 73,000 clones, about 80% of them singletons. Sequenced input: peripheral blood. The receptor set was obtained from a human donor in a cohort sampled during active COVID-19.

The V and J genes are TRBV5-8 and TRBJ2-1; 8 bases map to TRBD1. Trimming took 2 bases from V and 3 from J; bases not matched to a gene: 1. Germline V gene sequence: CDR1 SGHTS, CDR2 YDEGEE. The CDR3 runs to 14 residues. Here the CDR3 reads CASSFTGGYNEQFF. CDR3 sequence (DNA): TGTGCCAGCAGCTTTACAGGGGGCTACAATGAGCAGTTCTTC.

The rearrangement uses TRBV5-5 and TRBJ2-6, with D possibly matching TRBD1 (5 bases). The germline CDR1 and CDR2 sequences are SGHKS and YYEKEE (reference sequence). CDR3 length: 14 residues. Trimming took 0 bases from V and 4 from J, leaving 5 bases between them. The CDR3 DNA reads TGTGCCAGCAGCTTGGGACAGGGGGCCAACGTCCTGACTTTC. This gives the protein CASSLGQGANVLTF. The full variable domain, with the rest looked up from reference TRBV5-5 and TRBJ2-6, is DAGVTQSPTHLIKTRGQQVTLRCSPISGHKSVSWYQQVLGQGPQFIFQYYEKEERGRGNFPDRFSARQFPNYSSELNVNALLLGDSALYLCASSLGQGANVLTFGAGSRLTVL.

The chain joins TRBV7-2 to TRBJ2-5; tentative D call: TRBD1 (5 bases). CDR1 is SGHTA, CDR2 FQGNSA, per germline. Trimming stripped 4 bases from V and 5 bases from J, with 11 bases between. The CDR3 is 13 amino acids. Written as DNA, the CDR3 is TGTGCCAGCAGCTCCGGGTGGGGCGAGACCCAGTACTTC. Translating gives CASSSGWGETQYF.

This sequence joins TRBV28 and TRBJ2-3; D perhaps matches TRBD2 (5 bases). Germline CDR1 reads MDHEN; CDR2 reads SYDVKM. The CDR3 length is 11 residues. Trimming took 8 bases from V and 5 from J, leaving 8 bases between them. CDR3 nucleotide sequence: TGTGCCAGCGGACTCGAAGATACGCAGTATTTT. Translation gives CASGLEDTQYF.

J is TRBJ2-5 and V is TRBV5-1, with 9 bases that match TRBD2. With 4 bases clipped from V and 2 bases from J, the junction kept 6 bases outside the gene matches. Germline V gene sequence: CDR1 SGHRS, CDR2 YFSETQ. The CDR3 is made up of 15 amino acids. The CDR3 DNA reads TGCGCCAGCAGCCCCCGGCTAGCGGGGCAAGAGACCCAGTACTTC. As protein: CASSPRLAGQETQYF.

This chain links TRBV11-2 with TRBJ2-7; TRBD2 matches at 7 bases. CDR3 length: 14 residues. The germline V gene encodes CDR1 SGHAT and CDR2 FQNNGV. V lost 3 bases and J lost 3; bases outside the gene matches: 5. The CDR3 spells CASSFGGGGYEQYF. Written as DNA, the CDR3 is TGTGCCAGCAGCTTTGGCGGGGGAGGCTACGAGCAGTACTTC.

The genes are TRBV13 and TRBJ2-1; 15 positions match TRBD2. Germline V gives CDR1 PRHDT, CDR2 FYEKMQ (reference sequence). The CDR3 has 16 residues. With 5 bases clipped from V and 8 bases from J, the junction kept 7 bases outside the gene matches. The CDR3 is CASSRTSGGARDEQFF. CDR3 bases: TGTGCCAGCAGCCGGACTAGCGGGGGGGCCCGCGATGAGCAGTTCTTC.

This chain joins TRBV3-1 (or the pseudogene TRBV3-2) and TRBJ2-7; maybe TRBD1 (6 bases). The germline V gene has CDR1 LGHDT and CDR2 YNNKEL (reference sequence). With 0 bases removed from V and 3 bases from J, the gap between germline ends came to 12 bases. This CDR3 is 15 amino acids long. The CDR3 reads CASSQDSSGVYEQYF. CDR3 DNA sequence: TGTGCCAGCAGCCAAGATTCGTCAGGGGTCTACGAGCAGTACTTC.

The chain carries TRBV10-3 and TRBJ2-1; 7 bases map to TRBD1. The V gene end was trimmed by 4 bases and the J gene end by 9 bases; junction bases not matched to a gene: 6. The CDR3 spans 13 residues. Germline V CDR1 and CDR2: ENHRY, SYGVKD. CDR3 sequence (DNA): TGTGCCATCAGTGGTAGACAGGGTGTTGAGCAGTTCTTC. Its protein is CAISGRQGVEQFF.

The V and J genes are TRBV7-9 and TRBJ2-7; D uncertain. In germline, CDR1 is SEHNR, CDR2 FQNEAQ (reference sequence). The CDR3 has 12 residues. V dropped 5 bases and J dropped 7 bases, with 12 bases sitting between them. The DNA for the CDR3 is TGTGCCAGCAGCCCCCTAAAGCTGGAGCAGTACTTC. This sequence encodes CASSPLKLEQYF. The complete variable domain, with remaining parts taken from reference TRBV7-9 and TRBJ2-7, reads DTGVSQNPRHKITKRGQNVTFRCDPISEHNRLYWYRQTLGQGPEFLTYFQNEAQLEKSRLLSDRFSAERPKGSFSTLEIQRTEQGDSAMYLCASSPLKLEQYFGPGTRLTVT.

This clone was counted only a few times. CDR3 loop: CASSEFGLRSPLHF. The CDR3 DNA follows: TGTGCCAGCAGTGAATTCGGACTGCGGTCACCCCTCCACTTT. The genes are TRBV2 and TRBJ1-6; D is unresolved. The CDR3 sequence is 14 residues long. V was clipped by 2 bases and J by 10 bases, with 12 bases between them. CDR1 is SNHLY and CDR2 is FYNNEI in the germline V gene.

The chain carries TRBV3-1 (or the pseudogene TRBV3-2) and TRBJ2-4, with 10 bases that match TRBD1. Unmatched junction bases numbered 7, after V lost 5 bases and J lost 3 bases. Germline V lookup: CDR1 LGHDT, CDR2 YNNKEL (reference sequence). This CDR3 contains 16 residues. The CDR3, as DNA: TGTGCCAGCAGCACTATCCGGACAGGGGGCAAAAACATTCAGTACTTC. As protein: CASSTIRTGGKNIQYF.

This clone was counted between two and nine times. The genes are TRBV6-2 or TRBV6-3 and TRBJ2-7, with D possibly matching TRBD2 (6 bases). The V end lost 2 bases, the J end lost 0 bases, and 23 bases lay between the germline ends. CDR3 length: 19 residues. Germline loops: CDR1 MNHEY, CDR2 SVGEGT. DNA for the CDR3: TGTGCCAGCAGTTACCCAAGCCGGGACTCCGAGTGGACCTCCTACGAGCAGTACTTC. Protein sequence: CASSYPSRDSEWTSYEQYF.

This clone was seen only a few times. This sequence joins TRBV7-9 and TRBJ1-1; D might be TRBD1 (5 bases). Germline V gene sequence: CDR1 SEHNR, CDR2 FQNEAQ (reference sequence). Trimming shortened V by 9 bases and J by 1 base, and 9 bases separated the two germline ends. The CDR3 length is 12 residues. The CDR3 loop reads CASTTGNTEAFF. CDR3 coding DNA: TGTGCCAGTACCACAGGGAACACTGAAGCTTTCTTT. Filled out from reference TRBV7-9 and TRBJ1-1, the complete variable domain reads DTGVSQNPRHKITKRGQNVTFRCDPISEHNRLYWYRQTLGQGPEFLTYFQNEAQLEKSRLLSDRFSAERPKGSFSTLEIQRTEQGDSAMYLCASTTGNTEAFFGQGTRLTVV.

The CDR3 DNA reads TGTGCTACGGAGAGCCTACCAGATACGCAGTATTTT. Encoded protein: CATESLPDTQYF. The genes are TRBV2 and TRBJ2-3, with D uncertain. CDR1 and CDR2 from the germline V gene are SNHLY and FYNNEI. CDR3 length: 12 amino acids.

V usage is TRBV2 and J usage is TRBJ1-1, with D perhaps matching TRBD1 (6 bases). In germline, CDR1 is SNHLY, CDR2 FYNNEI. V gave up 5 bases and J gave up 5 bases, with 15 bases separating them. The CDR3 is 14 amino acids. CDR3 DNA: TGTGCCAGCAGTATAAAGGGGGTATTGACTGAAGCTTTCTTT. It encodes CASSIKGVLTEAFF.

This clone was seen a few times. The chain links TRBV5-4 to TRBJ1-6; 8 nucleotides match TRBD1. The germline V gene has CDR1 SGHNT and CDR2 YYREEE (reference sequence). This CDR3 has 16 residues. With 4 bases clipped from V and 2 bases from J, the junction kept 5 bases outside the gene matches. The CDR3 sequence: CASSQQGDPYNSPLHF. The CDR3 coding sequence is TGTGCCAGCAGCCAACAGGGGGACCCCTATAATTCACCCCTCCACTTT. Variable domain in full (rest from reference TRBV5-4 and TRBJ1-6): ETGVTQSPTHLIKTRGQQVTLRCSSQSGHNTVSWYQQALGQGPQFIFQYYREEENGRGNFPPRFSGLQFPNYSSELNVNALELDDSALYLCASSQQGDPYNSPLHFGNGTRLTVT.

The gene calls are TRBV19 and TRBJ2-7; 8 nucleotides line up with TRBD1. The J segment lost 3 bases and the V segment lost 6 bases, leaving 4 bases of the junction unmatched. CDR3 length equals 13 residues. Germline-derived CDR1 and CDR2 are LNHDA and SQIVND (reference sequence). The CDR3 loop reads CASRGGQGYEQYF. The CDR3 nucleotides read TGTGCCAGTAGAGGAGGACAGGGCTACGAGCAGTACTTC.

This chain uses TRBV11-3 with TRBJ1-1; no clear D. Trimming pared 5 bases from V and 3 bases from J, leaving 10 bases between. Germline V lookup: CDR1 SGHNT, CDR2 YENEEA. This CDR3 is 13 amino acids long. The CDR3 DNA follows: TGTGCCAGCAGCACCCCGGGATACACTGAAGCTTTCTTT. It codes for CASSTPGYTEAFF. Full variable domain (missing parts from reference TRBV11-3 and TRBJ1-1): EAGVVQSPRYKIIEKKQPVAFWCNPISGHNTLYWYLQNLGQGPELLIRYENEEAVDDSQLPKDRFSAERLKGVDSTLKIQPAELGDSAVYLCASSTPGYTEAFFGQGTRLTVV.

V is TRBV6-5 and J is TRBJ2-7; the D is unclear. V dropped 4 bases and J dropped 0 bases, with 13 bases sitting between them. CDR1 is MNHEY, CDR2 SVGAGI, per germline. The CDR3 length is 15 residues. This CDR3 reads CASSFLLPSSYEQYF. The CDR3 DNA reads as TGTGCCAGCAGTTTTTTACTTCCTAGCTCCTACGAGCAGTACTTC.

V usage is TRBV12-5 and J usage is TRBJ1-1, with 9 bases aligning to TRBD1. Germline loops: CDR1 LGHNT, CDR2 FRNRAP. The J segment lost 4 bases and the V segment lost 3 bases, leaving 15 bases of the junction unmatched. This CDR3 spans 18 amino acids. CDR3 coding DNA: TGTGCTAGTGGTTTCGGACTATTACAGGGGGCTCGATCCACTGAAGCTTTCTTT. This translates into CASGFGLLQGARSTEAFF. The full variable domain, rest sourced from reference TRBV12-5 and TRBJ1-1, is DARVTQTPRHKVTEMGQEVTMRCQPILGHNTVFWYRQTMMQGLELLAYFRNRAPLDDSGMPKDRFSAEMPDATLATLKIQPSEPRDSAVYFCASGFGLLQGARSTEAFFGQGTRLTVV.

This chain uses TRBV28 with TRBJ2-1; TRBD2 might be the D (6 bases). V was trimmed by 8 bases and J by 7 bases, leaving 21 bases between them. The CDR3 covers 15 residues. Per the germline V gene, CDR1 is MDHEN and CDR2 is SYDVKM. CDR3 coding DNA: TGTGCCAGCTCCCCTAGGCGGGGCGTGTGGAATGAGCAGTTCTTC. As protein: CASSPRRGVWNEQFF.

This clone appeared once. The chain carries TRBV19 and TRBJ1-2; TRBD1 matches at 7 bases. The CDR3 runs to 16 residues. From germline, CDR1 is LNHDA and CDR2 SQIVND (reference sequence). The J segment lost 4 bases and the V segment lost 3 bases, leaving 11 bases of the junction unmatched. The CDR3 sequence: CASSIGRQGRTYGYTF. As DNA, the CDR3 is TGTGCCAGTAGTATTGGGCGACAGGGCCGTACCTATGGCTACACCTTC.